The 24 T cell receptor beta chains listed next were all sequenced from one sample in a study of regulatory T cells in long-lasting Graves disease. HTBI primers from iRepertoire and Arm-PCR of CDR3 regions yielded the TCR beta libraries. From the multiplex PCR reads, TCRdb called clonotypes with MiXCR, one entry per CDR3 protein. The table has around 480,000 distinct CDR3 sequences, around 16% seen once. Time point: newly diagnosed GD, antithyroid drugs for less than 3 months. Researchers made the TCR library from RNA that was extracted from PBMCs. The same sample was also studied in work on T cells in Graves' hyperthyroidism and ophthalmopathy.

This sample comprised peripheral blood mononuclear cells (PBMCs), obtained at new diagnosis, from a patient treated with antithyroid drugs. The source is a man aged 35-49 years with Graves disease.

This chain's CDR3 is CASSMTSYNEQFF. CDR3 bases: TGTGCCAGCAGCATGACTAGCTACAATGAGCAGTTCTTC. V usage is TRBV7-3 and J usage is TRBJ2-1; D may be TRBD2 (6 bases). This CDR3 has 13 residues. Looked up from germline, CDR1 is SGHTA and CDR2 is FQGTGA. Trimming stripped 5 bases from V and 3 bases from J, with 8 bases between.

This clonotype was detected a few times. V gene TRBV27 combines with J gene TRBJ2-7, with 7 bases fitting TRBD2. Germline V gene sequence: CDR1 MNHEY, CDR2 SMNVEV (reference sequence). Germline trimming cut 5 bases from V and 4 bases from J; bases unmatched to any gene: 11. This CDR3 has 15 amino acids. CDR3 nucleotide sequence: TGTGCCAGCAGTCCTAGCGGATCCCTCGGGTACGAGCAGTACTTC. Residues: CASSPSGSLGYEQYF.

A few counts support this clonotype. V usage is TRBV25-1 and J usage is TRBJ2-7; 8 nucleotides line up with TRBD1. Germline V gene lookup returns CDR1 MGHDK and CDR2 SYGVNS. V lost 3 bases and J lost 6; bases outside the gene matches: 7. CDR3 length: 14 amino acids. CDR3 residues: CASSDFDRGGEQYF. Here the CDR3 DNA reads TGTGCCAGCAGTGATTTCGACAGGGGCGGCGAGCAGTACTTC.

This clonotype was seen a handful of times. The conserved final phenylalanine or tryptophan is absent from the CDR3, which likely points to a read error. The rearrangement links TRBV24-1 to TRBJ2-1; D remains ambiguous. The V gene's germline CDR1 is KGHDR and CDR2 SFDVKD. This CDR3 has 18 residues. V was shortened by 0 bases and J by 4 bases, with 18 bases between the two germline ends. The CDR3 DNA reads TGTGCCACCAGTGATTTGCCTACAGAGGTTCCTGGTTACAATGAGCAGTTCCTC. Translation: CATSDLPTEVPGYNEQFL.

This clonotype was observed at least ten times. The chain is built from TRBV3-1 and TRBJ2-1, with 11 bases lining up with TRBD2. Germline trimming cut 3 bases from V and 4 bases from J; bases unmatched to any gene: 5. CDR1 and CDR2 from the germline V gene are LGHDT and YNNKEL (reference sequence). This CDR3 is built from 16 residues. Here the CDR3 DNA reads TGTGCCAGCAGCCAGGTTACTAGCGGGAGATACAATGAGCAGTTCTTC. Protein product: CASSQVTSGRYNEQFF.

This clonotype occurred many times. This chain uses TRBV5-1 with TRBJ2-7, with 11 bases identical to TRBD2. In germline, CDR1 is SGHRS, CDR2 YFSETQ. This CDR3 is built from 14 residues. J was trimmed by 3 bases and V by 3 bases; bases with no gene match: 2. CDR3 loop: CASSYTSGSYEQYF. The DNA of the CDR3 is TGCGCCAGCAGCTACACTAGCGGGAGCTACGAGCAGTACTTC.

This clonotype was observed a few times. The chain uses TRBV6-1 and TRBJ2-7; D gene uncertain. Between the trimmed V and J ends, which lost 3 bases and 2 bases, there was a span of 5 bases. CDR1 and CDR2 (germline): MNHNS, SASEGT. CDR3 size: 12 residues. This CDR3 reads CASSEWPYEQYF. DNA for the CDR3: TGTGCCAGCAGTGAGTGGCCCTACGAGCAGTACTTC.

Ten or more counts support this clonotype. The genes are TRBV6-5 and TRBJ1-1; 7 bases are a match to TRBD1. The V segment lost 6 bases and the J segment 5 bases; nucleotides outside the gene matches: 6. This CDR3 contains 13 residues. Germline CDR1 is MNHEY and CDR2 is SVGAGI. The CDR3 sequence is CASSFSGQTEAFF. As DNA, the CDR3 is TGTGCCAGCAGCTTCTCGGGACAGACTGAAGCTTTCTTT.

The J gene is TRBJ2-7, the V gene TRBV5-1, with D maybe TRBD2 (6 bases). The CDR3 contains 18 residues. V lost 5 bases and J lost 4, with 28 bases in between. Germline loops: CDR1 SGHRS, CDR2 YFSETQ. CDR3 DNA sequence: TGCGCCAGCAGTCCCCTCAGCTACCGTATGGCGGGATTATACGAGCAGTACTTC. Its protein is CASSPLSYRMAGLYEQYF.

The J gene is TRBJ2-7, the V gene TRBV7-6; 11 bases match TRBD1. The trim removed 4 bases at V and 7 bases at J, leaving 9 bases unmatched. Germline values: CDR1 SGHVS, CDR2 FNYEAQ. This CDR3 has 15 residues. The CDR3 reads CASSSEGQGVWEQYF. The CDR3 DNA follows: TGTGCCAGCAGCTCCGAGGGACAGGGGGTTTGGGAGCAGTACTTC.

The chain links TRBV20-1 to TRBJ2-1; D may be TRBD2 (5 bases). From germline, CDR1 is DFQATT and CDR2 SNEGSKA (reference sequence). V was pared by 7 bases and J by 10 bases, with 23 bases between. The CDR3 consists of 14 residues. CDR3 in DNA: TGCAGTGGCCGAAGCGGTCCAGCGTCGGGGGAGCAGTTCTTC. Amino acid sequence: CSGRSGPASGEQFF.

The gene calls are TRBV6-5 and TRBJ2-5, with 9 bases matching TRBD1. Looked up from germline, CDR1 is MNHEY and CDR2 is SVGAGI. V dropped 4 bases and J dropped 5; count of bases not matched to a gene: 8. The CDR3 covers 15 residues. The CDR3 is CASSSGQGRTETQYF. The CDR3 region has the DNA TGTGCCAGCAGTTCAGGACAGGGGCGGACGGAGACCCAGTACTTC.

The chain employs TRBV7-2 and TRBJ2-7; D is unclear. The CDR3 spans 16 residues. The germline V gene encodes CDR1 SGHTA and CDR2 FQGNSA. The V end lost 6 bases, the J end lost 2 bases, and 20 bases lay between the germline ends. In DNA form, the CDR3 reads TGTGCCAGCAGGGAAATAGGAGTATACCCTCCCTACGAGCAGTACGTC. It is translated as CASREIGVYPPYEQYV.

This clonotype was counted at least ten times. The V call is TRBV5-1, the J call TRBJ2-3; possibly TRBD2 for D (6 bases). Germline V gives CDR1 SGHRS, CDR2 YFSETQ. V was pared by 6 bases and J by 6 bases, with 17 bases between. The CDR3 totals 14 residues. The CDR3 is CASIGSFSGDTQYF. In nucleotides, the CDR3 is TGCGCCAGCATTGGTTCCTTCAGCGGGGATACGCAGTATTTT.

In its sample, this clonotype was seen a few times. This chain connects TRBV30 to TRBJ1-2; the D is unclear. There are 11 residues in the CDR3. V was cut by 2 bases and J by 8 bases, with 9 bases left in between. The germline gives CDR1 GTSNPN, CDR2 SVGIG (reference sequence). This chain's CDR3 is CAWSSSEGYTF. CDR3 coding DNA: TGTGCCTGGAGTTCGTCTGAGGGCTACACCTTC. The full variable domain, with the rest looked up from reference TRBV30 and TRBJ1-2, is SQTIHQWPATLVQPVGSPLSLECTVEGTSNPNLYWYRQAAGRGLQLLFYSVGIGQISSEVPQNLSASRPQDRQFILSSKKLLLSDSGFYLCAWSSSEGYTFGSGTRLTVV.

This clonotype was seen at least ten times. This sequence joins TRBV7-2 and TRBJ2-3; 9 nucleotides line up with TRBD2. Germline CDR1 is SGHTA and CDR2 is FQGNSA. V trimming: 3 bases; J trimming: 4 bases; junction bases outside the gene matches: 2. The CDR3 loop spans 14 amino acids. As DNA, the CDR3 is TGTGCCAGCAGCTTCGGGACTAGCCCAGATACGCAGTATTTT. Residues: CASSFGTSPDTQYF.

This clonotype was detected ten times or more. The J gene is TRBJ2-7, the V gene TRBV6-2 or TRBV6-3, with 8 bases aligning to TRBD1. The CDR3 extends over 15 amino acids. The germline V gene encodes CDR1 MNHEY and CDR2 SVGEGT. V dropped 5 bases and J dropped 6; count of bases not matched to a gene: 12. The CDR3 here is CASSDPGQAVIEQYF. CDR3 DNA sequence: TGTGCCAGCAGTGACCCGGGACAGGCTGTAATCGAGCAGTACTTC.

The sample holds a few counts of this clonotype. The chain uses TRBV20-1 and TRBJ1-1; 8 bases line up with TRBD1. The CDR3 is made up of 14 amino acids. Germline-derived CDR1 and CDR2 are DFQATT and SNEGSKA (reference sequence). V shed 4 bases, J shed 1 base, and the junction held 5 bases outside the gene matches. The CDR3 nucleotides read TGCAGTGCTAAAAAGGACAGGGCGAACACTGAAGCTTTCTTT. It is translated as CSAKKDRANTEAFF.

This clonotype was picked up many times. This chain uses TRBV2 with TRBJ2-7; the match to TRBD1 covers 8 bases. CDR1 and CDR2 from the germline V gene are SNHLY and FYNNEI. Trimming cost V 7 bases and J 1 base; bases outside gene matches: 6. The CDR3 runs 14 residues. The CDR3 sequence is CASKRQGSSYEQYF. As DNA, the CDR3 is TGTGCCAGCAAACGACAGGGGTCGTCCTACGAGCAGTACTTC.

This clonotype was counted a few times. This CDR3 reads CASSPLGISYNEQFF. DNA for the CDR3: TGTGCCAGTAGTCCTCTGGGAATCTCCTACAATGAGCAGTTCTTC. The chain employs TRBV19 and TRBJ2-1; D is unclear. The ends were cut back, 5 bases at V and 0 bases at J, with 11 bases in the middle. This CDR3 region has 15 residues. Germline V lookup: CDR1 LNHDA, CDR2 SQIVND (reference sequence).

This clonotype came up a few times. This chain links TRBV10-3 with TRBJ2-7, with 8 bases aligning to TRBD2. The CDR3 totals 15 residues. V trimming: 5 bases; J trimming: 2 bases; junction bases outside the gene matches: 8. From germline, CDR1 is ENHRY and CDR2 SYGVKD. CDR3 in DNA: TGTGCCATCAGTCGGGGGGGGAGGCCCCCCTACGAGCAGTACTTC. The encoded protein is CAISRGGRPPYEQYF.

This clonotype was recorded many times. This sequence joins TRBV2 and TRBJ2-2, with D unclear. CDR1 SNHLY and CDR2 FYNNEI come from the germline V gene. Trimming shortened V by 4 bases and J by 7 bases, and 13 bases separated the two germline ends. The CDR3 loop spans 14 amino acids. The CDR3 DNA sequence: TGTGCCAGCAGTGTTCTAGTAGTTAACGGGGAGCTGTTTTTT. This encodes CASSVLVVNGELFF.

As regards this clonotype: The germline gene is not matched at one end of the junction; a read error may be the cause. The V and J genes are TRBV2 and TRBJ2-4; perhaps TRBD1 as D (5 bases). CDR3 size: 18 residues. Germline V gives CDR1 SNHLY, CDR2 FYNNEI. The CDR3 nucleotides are TGTGCCAGCAGTGACAGGGCCAAAATACATTATGTCAAAAACATTCAGTGCTTC. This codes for CASSDRAKIHYVKNIQCF.

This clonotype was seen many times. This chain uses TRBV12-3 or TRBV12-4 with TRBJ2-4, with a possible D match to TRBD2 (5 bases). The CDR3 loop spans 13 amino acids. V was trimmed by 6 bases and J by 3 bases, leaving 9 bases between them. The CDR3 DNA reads TGTGCCAGCAGGGAGGCGGACAAAAACATTCAGTACTTC. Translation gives CASREADKNIQYF.